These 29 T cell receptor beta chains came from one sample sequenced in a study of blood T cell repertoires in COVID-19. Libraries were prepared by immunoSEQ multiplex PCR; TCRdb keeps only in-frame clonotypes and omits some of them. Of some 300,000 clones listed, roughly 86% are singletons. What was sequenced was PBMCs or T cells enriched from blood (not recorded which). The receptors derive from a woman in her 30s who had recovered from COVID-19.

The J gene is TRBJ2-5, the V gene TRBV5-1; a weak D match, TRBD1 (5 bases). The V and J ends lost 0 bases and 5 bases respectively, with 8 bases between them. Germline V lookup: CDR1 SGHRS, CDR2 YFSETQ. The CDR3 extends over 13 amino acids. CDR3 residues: CASSLDRWETQYF. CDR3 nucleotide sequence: TGCGCCAGCAGCTTGGACAGGTGGGAGACCCAGTACTTC.

The CDR3, as DNA: TGCGCCAGCAGCTTATACCCCGGGACTAGCGGGAAGTACAATGAGCAGTTCTTC. Protein: CASSLYPGTSGKYNEQFF. This sequence joins TRBV5-1 and TRBJ2-1, with 13 bases matching TRBD2. The CDR3 runs 18 residues. From germline, CDR1 is SGHRS and CDR2 YFSETQ. With 2 bases clipped from V and 4 bases from J, the junction kept 9 bases outside the gene matches.

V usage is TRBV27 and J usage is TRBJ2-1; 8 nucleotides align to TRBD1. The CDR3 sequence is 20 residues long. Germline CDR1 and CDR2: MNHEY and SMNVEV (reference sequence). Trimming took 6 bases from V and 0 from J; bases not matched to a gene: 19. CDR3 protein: CASRRFGADRATSSYNEQFF. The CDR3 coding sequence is TGTGCCAGCAGGAGGTTTGGGGCGGACAGGGCGACTAGCTCCTACAATGAGCAGTTCTTC.

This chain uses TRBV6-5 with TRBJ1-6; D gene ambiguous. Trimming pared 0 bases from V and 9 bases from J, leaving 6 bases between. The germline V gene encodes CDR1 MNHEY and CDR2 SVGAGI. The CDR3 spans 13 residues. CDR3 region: CASSYSVSSPLHF. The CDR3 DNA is TGTGCCAGCAGTTACTCGGTCAGTTCACCCCTCCACTTT.

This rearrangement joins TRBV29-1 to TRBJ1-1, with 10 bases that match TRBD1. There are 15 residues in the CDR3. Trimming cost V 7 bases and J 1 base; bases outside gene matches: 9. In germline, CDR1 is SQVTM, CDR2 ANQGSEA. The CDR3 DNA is TGCAGCGGGTTGGGGACAGGGGTAGGGAACACTGAAGCTTTCTTT. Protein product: CSGLGTGVGNTEAFF.

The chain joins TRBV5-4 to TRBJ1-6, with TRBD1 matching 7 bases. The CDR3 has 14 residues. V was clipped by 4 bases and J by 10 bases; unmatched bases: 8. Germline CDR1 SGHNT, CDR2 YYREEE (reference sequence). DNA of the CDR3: TGTGCCAGCAGCGTGGGACAGCGACTCTCACCCCTCCACTTT. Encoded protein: CASSVGQRLSPLHF.

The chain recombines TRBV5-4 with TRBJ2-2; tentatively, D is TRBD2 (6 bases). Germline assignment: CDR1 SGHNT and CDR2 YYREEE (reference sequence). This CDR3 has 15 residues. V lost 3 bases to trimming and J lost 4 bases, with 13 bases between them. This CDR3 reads CASSSPGLITGELFF. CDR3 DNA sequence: TGTGCCAGCAGCTCCCCGGGACTGATCACCGGGGAGCTGTTTTTT. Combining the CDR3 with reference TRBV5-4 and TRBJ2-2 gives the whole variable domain ETGVTQSPTHLIKTRGQQVTLRCSSQSGHNTVSWYQQALGQGPQFIFQYYREEENGRGNFPPRFSGLQFPNYSSELNVNALELDDSALYLCASSSPGLITGELFFGEGSRLTVL.

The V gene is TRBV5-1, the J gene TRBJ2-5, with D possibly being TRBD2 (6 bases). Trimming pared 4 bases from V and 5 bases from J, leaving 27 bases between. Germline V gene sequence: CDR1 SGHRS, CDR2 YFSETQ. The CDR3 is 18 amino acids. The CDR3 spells CASSKTSKGFFIRETQYF. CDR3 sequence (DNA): TGCGCCAGCAGCAAGACTAGTAAGGGATTCTTTATCAGGGAGACCCAGTACTTC.

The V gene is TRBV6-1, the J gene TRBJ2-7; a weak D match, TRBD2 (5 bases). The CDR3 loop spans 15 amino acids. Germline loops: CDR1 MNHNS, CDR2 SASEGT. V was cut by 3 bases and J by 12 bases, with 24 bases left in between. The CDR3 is CASSEGFATDWVLYF. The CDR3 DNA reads TGTGCCAGCAGTGAGGGCTTTGCTACGGACTGGGTTCTGTACTTC.

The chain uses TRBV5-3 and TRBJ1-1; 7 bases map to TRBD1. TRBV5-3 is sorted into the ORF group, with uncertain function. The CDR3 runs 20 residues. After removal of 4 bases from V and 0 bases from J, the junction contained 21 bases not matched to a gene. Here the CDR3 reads CARSIPLERGGFNMNTEAFF. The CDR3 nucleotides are TGTGCCAGAAGCATCCCCTTAGAGAGAGGGGGCTTTAATATGAACACTGAAGCTTTCTTT.

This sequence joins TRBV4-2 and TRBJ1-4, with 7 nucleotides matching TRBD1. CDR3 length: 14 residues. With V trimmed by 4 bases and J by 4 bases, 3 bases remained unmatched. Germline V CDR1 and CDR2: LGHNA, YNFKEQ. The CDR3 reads CASSRQGDNEKLFF. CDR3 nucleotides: TGTGCCAGCAGCCGCCAGGGGGATAATGAAAAACTGTTTTTT.

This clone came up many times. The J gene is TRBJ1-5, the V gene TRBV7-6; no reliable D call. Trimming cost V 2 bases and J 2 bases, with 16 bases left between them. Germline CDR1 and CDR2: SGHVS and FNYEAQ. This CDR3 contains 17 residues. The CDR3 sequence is CASSLQQPGFGNQPQHF. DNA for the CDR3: TGTGCCAGCAGCTTACAGCAACCAGGATTCGGCAATCAGCCCCAGCATTTT.

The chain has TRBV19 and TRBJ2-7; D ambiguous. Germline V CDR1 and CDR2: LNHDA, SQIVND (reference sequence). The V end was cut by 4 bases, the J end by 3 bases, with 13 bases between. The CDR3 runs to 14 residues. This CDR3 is CASSKRGVLYEQYF. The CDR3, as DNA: TGTGCCAGTAGTAAACGAGGTGTCCTCTACGAGCAGTACTTC.

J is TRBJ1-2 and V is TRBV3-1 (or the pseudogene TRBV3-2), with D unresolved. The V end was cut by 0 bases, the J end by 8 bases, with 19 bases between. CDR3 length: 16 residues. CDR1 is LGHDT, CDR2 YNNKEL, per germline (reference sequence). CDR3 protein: CASSQDSTGVPRGYTF. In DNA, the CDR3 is TGTGCCAGCAGCCAAGATTCTACCGGGGTCCCTCGAGGCTACACCTTC.

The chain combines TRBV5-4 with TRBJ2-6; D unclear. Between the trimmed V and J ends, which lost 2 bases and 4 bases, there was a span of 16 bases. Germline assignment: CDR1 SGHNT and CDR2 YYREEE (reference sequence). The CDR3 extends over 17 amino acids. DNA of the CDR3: TGTGCCAGCAGCTTAGTAGCAGTCGTGCTCGGGGCCAACGTCCTGACTTTC. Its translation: CASSLVAVVLGANVLTF.

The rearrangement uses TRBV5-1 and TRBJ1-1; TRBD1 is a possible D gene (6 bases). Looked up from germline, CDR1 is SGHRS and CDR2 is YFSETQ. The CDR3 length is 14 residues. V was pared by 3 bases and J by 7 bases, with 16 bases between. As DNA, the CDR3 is TGCGCCAGCAGCTCGGACAGCCGTCAACTTGAAGCTTTCTTT. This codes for CASSSDSRQLEAFF.

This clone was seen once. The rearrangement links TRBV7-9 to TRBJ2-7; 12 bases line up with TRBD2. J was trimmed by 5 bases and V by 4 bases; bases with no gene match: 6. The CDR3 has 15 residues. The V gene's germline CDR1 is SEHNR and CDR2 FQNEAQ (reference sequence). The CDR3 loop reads CASSSGLAGRHEQYF. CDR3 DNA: TGTGCCAGCAGCTCGGGACTAGCGGGCCGGCACGAGCAGTACTTC.

CDR3 DNA: TGTGCCAGCAGCCAAGAAGGCGTCTGGAGCTCCTACAATGAGCAGTTCTTC. Encoded protein: CASSQEGVWSSYNEQFF. The chain combines TRBV3-1 (or the pseudogene TRBV3-2) with TRBJ2-1; no definite D call. CDR3 size: 17 residues. Germline CDR1 is LGHDT and CDR2 is YNNKEL (reference sequence). Between the trimmed V and J ends, which lost 0 bases and 0 bases, there was a span of 12 bases.

CDR3 coding DNA: TGTGCCAGCAGCCCTATCACCGAGGGCCTTGGTGGCTACACCTTC. Its translation: CASSPITEGLGGYTF. This chain joins TRBV14 and TRBJ1-2; D gene ambiguous. The germline V gene encodes CDR1 SGHDN and CDR2 FVKESK. The CDR3 sequence is 15 residues long. Trimming took 4 bases from V and 7 from J, leaving 19 bases between them.

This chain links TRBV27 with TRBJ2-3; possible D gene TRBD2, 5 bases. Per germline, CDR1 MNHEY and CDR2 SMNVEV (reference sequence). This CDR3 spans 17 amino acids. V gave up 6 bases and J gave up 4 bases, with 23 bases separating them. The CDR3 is CASSRRDGIGWADTQYF. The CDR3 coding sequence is TGTGCCAGCAGCCGCAGAGACGGGATCGGGTGGGCAGATACGCAGTATTTT.

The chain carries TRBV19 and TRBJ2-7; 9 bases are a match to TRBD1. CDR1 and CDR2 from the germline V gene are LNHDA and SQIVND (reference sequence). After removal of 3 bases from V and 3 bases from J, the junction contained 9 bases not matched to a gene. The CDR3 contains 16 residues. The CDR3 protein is CASSIAWDRALYEQYF. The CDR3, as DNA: TGTGCCAGTAGTATTGCATGGGACAGGGCCCTCTACGAGCAGTACTTC.

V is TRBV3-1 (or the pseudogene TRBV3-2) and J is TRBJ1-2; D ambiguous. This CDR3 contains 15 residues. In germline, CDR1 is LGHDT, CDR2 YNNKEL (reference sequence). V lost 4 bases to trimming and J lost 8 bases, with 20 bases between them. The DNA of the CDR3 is TGTGCCAGCAGCCGCCGCGGGGAGGGAGGCGAGGGCTACACCTTC. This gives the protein CASSRRGEGGEGYTF.

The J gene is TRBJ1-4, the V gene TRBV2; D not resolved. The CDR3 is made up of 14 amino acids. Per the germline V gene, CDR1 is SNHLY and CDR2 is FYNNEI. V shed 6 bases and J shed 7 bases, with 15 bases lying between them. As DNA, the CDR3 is TGTGCCAGCAGCCCGATTATGGGCGTTGAAAAACTGTTTTTT. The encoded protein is CASSPIMGVEKLFF.

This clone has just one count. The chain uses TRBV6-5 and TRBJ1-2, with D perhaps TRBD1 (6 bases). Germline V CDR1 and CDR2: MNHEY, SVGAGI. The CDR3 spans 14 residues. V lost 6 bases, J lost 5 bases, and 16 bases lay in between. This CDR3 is CASRVQGVVYGYTF. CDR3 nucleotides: TGTGCCAGCAGAGTACAGGGTGTGGTTTATGGCTACACCTTC.

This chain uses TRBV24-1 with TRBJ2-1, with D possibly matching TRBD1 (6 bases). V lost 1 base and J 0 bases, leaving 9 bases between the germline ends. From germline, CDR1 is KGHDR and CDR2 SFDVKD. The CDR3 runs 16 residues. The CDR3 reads CATSDFPTGSYNEQFF. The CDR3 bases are TGTGCCACCAGTGATTTCCCGACAGGCTCCTACAATGAGCAGTTCTTC.

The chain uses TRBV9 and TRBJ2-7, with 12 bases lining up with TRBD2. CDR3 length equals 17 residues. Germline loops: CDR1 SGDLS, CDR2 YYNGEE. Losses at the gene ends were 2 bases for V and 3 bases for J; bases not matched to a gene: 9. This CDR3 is CASSVGQTSGSLYEQYF. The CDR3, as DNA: TGTGCCAGCAGCGTGGGACAGACTAGCGGGAGTCTCTACGAGCAGTACTTC.

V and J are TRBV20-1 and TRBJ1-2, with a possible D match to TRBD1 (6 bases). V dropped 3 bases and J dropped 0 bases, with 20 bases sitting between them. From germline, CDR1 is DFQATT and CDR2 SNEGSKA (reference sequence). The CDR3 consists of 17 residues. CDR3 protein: CSASKGVYSAANYGYTF. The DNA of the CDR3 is TGCAGTGCTAGTAAGGGGGTTTATTCTGCTGCTAACTATGGCTACACCTTC.

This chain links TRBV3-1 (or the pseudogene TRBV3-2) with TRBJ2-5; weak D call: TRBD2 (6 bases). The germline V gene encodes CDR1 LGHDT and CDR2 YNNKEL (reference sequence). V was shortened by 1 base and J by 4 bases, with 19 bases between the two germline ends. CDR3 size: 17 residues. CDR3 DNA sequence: TGTGCCAGCAGCCAAGTGGTCGGGGGTTACTGGGGAGAGACCCAGTACTTC. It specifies CASSQVVGGYWGETQYF.

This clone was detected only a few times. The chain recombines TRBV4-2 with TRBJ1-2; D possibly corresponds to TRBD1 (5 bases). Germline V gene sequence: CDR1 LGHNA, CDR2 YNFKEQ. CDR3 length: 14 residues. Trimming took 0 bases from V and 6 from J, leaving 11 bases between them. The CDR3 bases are TGTGCCAGCAGCCAAGAGGGCCCAGGGCATGGCTACACCTTC. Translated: CASSQEGPGHGYTF.